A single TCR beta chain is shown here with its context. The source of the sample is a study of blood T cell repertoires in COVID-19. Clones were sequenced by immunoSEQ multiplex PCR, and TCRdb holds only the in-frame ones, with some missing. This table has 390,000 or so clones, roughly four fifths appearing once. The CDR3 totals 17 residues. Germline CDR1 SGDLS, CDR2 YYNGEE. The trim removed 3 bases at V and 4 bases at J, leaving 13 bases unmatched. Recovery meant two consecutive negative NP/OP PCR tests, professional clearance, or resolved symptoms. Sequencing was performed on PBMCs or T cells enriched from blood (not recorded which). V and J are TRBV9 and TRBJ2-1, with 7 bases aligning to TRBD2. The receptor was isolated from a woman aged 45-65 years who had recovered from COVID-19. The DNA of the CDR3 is TGTGCCAGCAGCGCCCTTTCCGGACTAGTGATGTACAATGAGCAGTTCTTC. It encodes CASSALSGLVMYNEQFF.